This T cell receptor beta chain came from a study of T cell changes during pregnancy in multiple sclerosis. TCRdb's copy holds only in-frame clones and misses some; the assay was immunoSEQ multiplex PCR. This table has about 59,000 clones, roughly 95% appearing once. CDR1 SGHRS and CDR2 YFSETQ come from the germline V gene. This CDR3 region has 15 residues. V lost 2 bases and J 4 bases, leaving 13 bases between the germline ends. The clonotype was recovered from a female donor with multiple sclerosis, enrolled in a pregnancy study. The input for sequencing was CD4+ T cells from peripheral blood mononuclear cells, taken before pregnancy. The chain is built from TRBV5-1 and TRBJ2-1; tentatively, D is TRBD1 (6 bases). The CDR3 region is CASSLQGFTYNEQFF. The CDR3 DNA sequence: TGCGCCAGCAGCTTACAGGGTTTTACGTACAATGAGCAGTTCTTC. Variable domain in full (rest from reference TRBV5-1 and TRBJ2-1): KAGVTQTPRYLIKTRGQQVTLSCSPISGHRSVSWYQQTPGQGLQFLFEYFSETQRNKGNFPGRFSGRQFSNSRSEMNVSTLELGDSALYLCASSLQGFTYNEQFFGPGTRLTVL.